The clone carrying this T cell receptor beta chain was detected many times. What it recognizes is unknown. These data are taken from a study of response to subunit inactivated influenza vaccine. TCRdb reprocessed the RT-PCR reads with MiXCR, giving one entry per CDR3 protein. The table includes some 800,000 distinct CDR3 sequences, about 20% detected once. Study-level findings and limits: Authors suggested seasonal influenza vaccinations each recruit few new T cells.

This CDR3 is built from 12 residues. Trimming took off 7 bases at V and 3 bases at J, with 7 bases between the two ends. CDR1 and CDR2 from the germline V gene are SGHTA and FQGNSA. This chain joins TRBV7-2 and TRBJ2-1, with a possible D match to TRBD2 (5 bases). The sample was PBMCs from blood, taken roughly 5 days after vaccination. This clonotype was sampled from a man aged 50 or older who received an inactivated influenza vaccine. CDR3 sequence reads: CASNGGYNEQFF. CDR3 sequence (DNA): TGTGCCAGCAATGGAGGCTACAATGAGCAGTTCTTC. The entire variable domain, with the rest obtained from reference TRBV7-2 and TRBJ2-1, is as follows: GAGVSQSPSNKVTEKGKDVELRCDPISGHTALYWYRQSLGQGLEFLIYFQGNSAPDKSGLPSDRFSAERTGGSVSTLTIQRTQQEDSAVYLCASNGGYNEQFFGPGTRLTVL.